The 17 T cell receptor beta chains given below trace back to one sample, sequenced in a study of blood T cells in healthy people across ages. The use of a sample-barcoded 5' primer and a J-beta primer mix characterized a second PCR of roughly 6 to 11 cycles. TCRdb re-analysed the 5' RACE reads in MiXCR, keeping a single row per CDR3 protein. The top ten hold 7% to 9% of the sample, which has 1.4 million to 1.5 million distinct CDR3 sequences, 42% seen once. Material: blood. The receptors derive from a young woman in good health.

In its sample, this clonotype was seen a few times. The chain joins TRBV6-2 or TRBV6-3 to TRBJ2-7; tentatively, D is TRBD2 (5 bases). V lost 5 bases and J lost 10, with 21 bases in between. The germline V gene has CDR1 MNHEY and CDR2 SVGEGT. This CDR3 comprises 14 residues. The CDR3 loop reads CASSPLGGGEIQYF. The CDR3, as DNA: TGTGCCAGCAGTCCCCTCGGTGGAGGAGAGATCCAGTACTTC.

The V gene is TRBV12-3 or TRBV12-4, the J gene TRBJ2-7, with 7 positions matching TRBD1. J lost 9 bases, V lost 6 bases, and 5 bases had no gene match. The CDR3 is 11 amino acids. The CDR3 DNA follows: TGTGCCAGCAGCGACAGGGTGGGGCAGTACTTC. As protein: CASSDRVGQYF.

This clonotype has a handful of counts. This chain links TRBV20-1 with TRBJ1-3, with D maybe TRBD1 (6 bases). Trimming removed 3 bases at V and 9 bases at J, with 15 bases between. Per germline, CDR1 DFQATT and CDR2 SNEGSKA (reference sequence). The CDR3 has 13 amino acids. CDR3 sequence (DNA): TGCAGTGCTAGTGCAGGGGTACGAAGCACCATATATTTT. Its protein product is CSASAGVRSTIYF.

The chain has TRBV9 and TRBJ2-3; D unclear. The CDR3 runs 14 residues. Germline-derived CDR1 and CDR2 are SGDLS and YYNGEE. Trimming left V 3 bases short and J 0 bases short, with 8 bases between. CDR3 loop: CASSGLTSTDTQYF. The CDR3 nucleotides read TGTGCCAGCAGCGGCTTAACCAGCACAGATACGCAGTATTTT.

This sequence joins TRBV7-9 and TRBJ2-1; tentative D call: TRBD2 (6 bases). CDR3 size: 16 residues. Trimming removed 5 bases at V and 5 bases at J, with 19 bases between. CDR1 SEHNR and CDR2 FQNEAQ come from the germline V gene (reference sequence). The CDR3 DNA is TGTGCCAGCAGCCTTTCAGGAGGGTTTGTCGACAATGAGCAGTTCTTC. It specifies CASSLSGGFVDNEQFF.

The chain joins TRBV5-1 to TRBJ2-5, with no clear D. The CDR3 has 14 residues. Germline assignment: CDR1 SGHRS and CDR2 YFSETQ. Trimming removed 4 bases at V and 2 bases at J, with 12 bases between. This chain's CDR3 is CASSPTATQETQYF. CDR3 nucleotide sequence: TGCGCCAGCAGCCCGACGGCGACTCAAGAGACCCAGTACTTC.

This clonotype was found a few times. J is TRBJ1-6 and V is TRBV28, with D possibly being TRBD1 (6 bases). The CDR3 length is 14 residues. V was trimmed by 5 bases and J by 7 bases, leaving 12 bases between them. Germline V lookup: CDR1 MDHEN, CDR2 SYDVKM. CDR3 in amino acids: CASSQGLGNSPLHF. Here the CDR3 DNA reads TGTGCCAGCAGTCAGGGGTTAGGGAATTCACCCCTCCACTTT.

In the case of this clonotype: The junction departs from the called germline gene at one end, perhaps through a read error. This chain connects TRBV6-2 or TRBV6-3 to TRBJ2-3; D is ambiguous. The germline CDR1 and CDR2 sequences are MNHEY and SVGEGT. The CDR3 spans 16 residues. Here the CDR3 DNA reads TGTGCCAGTAGTTCCCCCATGCGCCTCAGCACAGATACGCAGTATTTT. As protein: CASSSPMRLSTDTQYF.

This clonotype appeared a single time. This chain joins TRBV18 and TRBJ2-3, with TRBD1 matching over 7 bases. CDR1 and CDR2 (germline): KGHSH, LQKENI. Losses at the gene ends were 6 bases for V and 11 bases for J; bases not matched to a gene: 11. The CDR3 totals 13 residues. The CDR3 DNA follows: TGTGCCAGCTCGAGCGACAGGGCCCAGGGGCAGTATTTT. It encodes CASSSDRAQGQYF. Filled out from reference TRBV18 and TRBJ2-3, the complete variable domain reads NAGVMQNPRHLVRRRGQEARLRCSPMKGHSHVYWYRQLPEEGLKFMVYLQKENIIDESGMPKERFSAEFPKEGPSILRIQQVVRGDSAAYFCASSSDRAQGQYFGPGTRLTVL.

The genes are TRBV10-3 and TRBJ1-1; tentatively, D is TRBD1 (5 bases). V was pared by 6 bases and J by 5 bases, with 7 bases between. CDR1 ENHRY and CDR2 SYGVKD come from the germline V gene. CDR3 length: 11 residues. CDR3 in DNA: TGTGCCATCAGCCGGGGGACTGAAGCTTTCTTT. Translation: CAISRGTEAFF.

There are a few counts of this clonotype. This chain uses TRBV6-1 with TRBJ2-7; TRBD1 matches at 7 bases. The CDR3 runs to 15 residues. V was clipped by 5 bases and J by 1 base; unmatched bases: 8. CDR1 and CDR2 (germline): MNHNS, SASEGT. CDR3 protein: CASSSGQELSYEQYF. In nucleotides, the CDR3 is TGTGCCAGCAGTTCCGGACAGGAGCTATCCTACGAGCAGTACTTC.

The CDR3 DNA is TGTGCCTGGATGGGTGGGTCAAAGGCCACTGAAGCTTTCTTT. This codes for CAWMGGSKATEAFF. This sequence joins TRBV30 and TRBJ1-1, with D hard to call. Germline lookup yields CDR1 GTSNPN and CDR2 SVGIG (reference sequence). V gave up 4 bases and J gave up 4 bases, with 16 bases separating them. The CDR3 contains 14 residues.

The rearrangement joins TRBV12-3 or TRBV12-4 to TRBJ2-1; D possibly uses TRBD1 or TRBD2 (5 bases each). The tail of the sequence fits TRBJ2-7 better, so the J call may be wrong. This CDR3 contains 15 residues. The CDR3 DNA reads TGTGCCACCAAGAGGGGCGGGTACTCCTACAATGAGCAGTACTTC. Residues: CATKRGGYSYNEQYF.

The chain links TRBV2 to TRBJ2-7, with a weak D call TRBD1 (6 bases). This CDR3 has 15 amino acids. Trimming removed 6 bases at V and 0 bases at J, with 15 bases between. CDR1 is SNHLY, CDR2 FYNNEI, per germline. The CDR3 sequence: CASRAGRGSSYEQYF. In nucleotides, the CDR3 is TGTGCCAGCAGGGCCGGCAGGGGCAGCTCCTACGAGCAGTACTTC.

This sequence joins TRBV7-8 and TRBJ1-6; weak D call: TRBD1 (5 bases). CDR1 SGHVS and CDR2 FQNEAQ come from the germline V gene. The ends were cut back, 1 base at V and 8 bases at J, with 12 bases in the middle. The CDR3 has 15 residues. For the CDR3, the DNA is TGTGCCAGCAGCTTAGGGCAGGGACTGGATTCACCCCTCCACTTT. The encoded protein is CASSLGQGLDSPLHF.

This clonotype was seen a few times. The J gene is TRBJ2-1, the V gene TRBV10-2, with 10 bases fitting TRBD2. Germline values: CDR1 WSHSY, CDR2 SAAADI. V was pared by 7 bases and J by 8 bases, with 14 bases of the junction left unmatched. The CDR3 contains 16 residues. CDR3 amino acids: CASTSRGTSASYEQFF. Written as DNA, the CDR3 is TGCGCCAGCACGTCACGGGGGACTAGCGCTTCCTATGAGCAGTTCTTC.

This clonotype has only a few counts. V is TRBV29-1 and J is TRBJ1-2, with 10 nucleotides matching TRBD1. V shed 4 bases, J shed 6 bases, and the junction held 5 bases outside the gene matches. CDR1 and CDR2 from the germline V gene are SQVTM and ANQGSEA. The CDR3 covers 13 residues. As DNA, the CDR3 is TGCAGCGTTGGTGGACAGGGGGGCGATGGCTACACCTTC. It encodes CSVGGQGGDGYTF.